Listed below are T cell receptor beta chains from one sample, sequenced in a study of CD8+ T cells in alopecia areata. The data were produced by immunoSEQ multiplex PCR, yet TCRdb's version contains in-frame clones alone and is incomplete. The repertoire holds about 220,000 clones, roughly 56% seen once, with about 1.4% in the top ten. Sequences were derived from CD4+ T cells sorted from blood, sampled at week 4, from a patient treated with tofacitinib. These receptors came from a human donor with alopecia areata. Each CDR3 is given with its conserved first and last residue. Each record gives: CDR3 DNA, CDR3 protein, J gene, clone size, D gene, V gene. The D gene is left open where the match is weak. Rows give clone size only sometimes, using once, few, many, or a class for an expanded clone.

CDR3nt: TGCGCCAGCAGCCAAGATTTGGTAGCGCTCGATGAGCAGTTCTTC
CDR3aa: CASSQDLVALDEQFF
j_gene: TRBJ2-1
abundance: few
d_gene: .
v_gene: TRBV4-3

CDR3nt: TGTGCCAGCAGCCATGGACTAACCACCGAGCAGTACTTC
CDR3aa: CASSHGLTTEQYF
j_gene: TRBJ2-7
abundance: .
d_gene: .
v_gene: TRBV7-8

CDR3nt: TGCAGCGTTGCGGCACAGGGTCCCACCGATACGCAGTATTTT
CDR3aa: CSVAAQGPTDTQYF
j_gene: TRBJ2-3
abundance: .
d_gene: .
v_gene: TRBV29-1

CDR3nt: TGTGCCAGCAGTTTATCGCCGGGGGGAAGCACAGATACGCAGTATTTT
CDR3aa: CASSLSPGGSTDTQYF
j_gene: TRBJ2-3
abundance: few
d_gene: TRBD2
v_gene: TRBV27

CDR3nt: TGTGCCAGCAGCACTAGCGGGGGGACCGGGGAGCTGTTTTTT
CDR3aa: CASSTSGGTGELFF
j_gene: TRBJ2-2
abundance: many
d_gene: TRBD2
v_gene: TRBV7-2

CDR3nt: TGTGCCAGCAGCGCCCCTGGGGAGAACACTGAAGCTTTCTTT
CDR3aa: CASSAPGENTEAFF
j_gene: TRBJ1-1
abundance: .
d_gene: .
v_gene: TRBV9

CDR3nt: TGCAGCGTCTCCGGGTTGGGACAGAAAGCAGATACGCAGTATTTT
CDR3aa: CSVSGLGQKADTQYF
j_gene: TRBJ2-3
abundance: .
d_gene: TRBD1
v_gene: TRBV29-1

CDR3nt: TGTGCCATCAGTGAGGGGGTCTCCTCCTACGAGCAGTACTTC
CDR3aa: CAISEGVSSYEQYF
j_gene: TRBJ2-7
abundance: .
d_gene: .
v_gene: TRBV10-3

CDR3nt: TGTGCCACCAGCAAAGGACAGGGTTCTGGGCAGCCCCAGCATTTT
CDR3aa: CATSKGQGSGQPQHF
j_gene: TRBJ1-5
abundance: .
d_gene: TRBD1
v_gene: TRBV15

CDR3nt: TGTGCCACCAGCGGGACTTTAGGGAATGAGCAGTTCTTC
CDR3aa: CATSGTLGNEQFF
j_gene: TRBJ2-1
abundance: .
d_gene: .
v_gene: TRBV15

CDR3nt: TGCGCCAGCAGTCAATCTGTCCTGGGCCGAGTTGCAACTAATGAAAAACTGTTTTTT
CDR3aa: CASSQSVLGRVATNEKLFF
j_gene: TRBJ1-4
abundance: .
d_gene: .
v_gene: TRBV23-1

CDR3nt: TGTGCCTGGAGTGTACAGCCGGGGAAAAACATTCAGTACTTC
CDR3aa: CAWSVQPGKNIQYF
j_gene: TRBJ2-4
abundance: .
d_gene: .
v_gene: TRBV30

CDR3nt: TGCAGCGCCGAAGGCGGGGCTCCGAACACCGGGGAGCTGTTTTTT
CDR3aa: CSAEGGAPNTGELFF
j_gene: TRBJ2-2
abundance: .
d_gene: .
v_gene: TRBV29-1

CDR3nt: TGTGCCAGCAGCTTGGCCAACAGGGGCCAAGAGACCCAGTACTTC
CDR3aa: CASSLANRGQETQYF
j_gene: TRBJ2-5
abundance: few
d_gene: TRBD1
v_gene: TRBV5-6

CDR3nt: TGTGCCAGCAAAGCCGCCAGTGGGACAGATACGCAGTATTTT
CDR3aa: CASKAASGTDTQYF
j_gene: TRBJ2-3
abundance: .
d_gene: .
v_gene: TRBV2

CDR3nt: TGCAGCGTTGCCCTGGGTGCCACGAGCTACGAGCAGTACTTC
CDR3aa: CSVALGATSYEQYF
j_gene: TRBJ2-7
abundance: .
d_gene: .
v_gene: TRBV29-1

CDR3nt: TGTGCCACCACCCGGGGGCCAGATACGCAGTATTTT
CDR3aa: CATTRGPDTQYF
j_gene: TRBJ2-3
abundance: .
d_gene: .
v_gene: TRBV10-3

CDR3nt: TGTGCCAGCGGCTGGACTAGGAGCACAGATACGCAGTATTTT
CDR3aa: CASGWTRSTDTQYF
j_gene: TRBJ2-3
abundance: .
d_gene: TRBD2
v_gene: TRBV2

CDR3nt: TGTGCCAGCAGTGGGGCCGGGGAGCTGTTTTTT
CDR3aa: CASSGAGELFF
j_gene: TRBJ2-2
abundance: .
d_gene: .
v_gene: TRBV13

CDR3nt: TGTGCTAGTGGTTTTCCCACGCAGGCTGCGGAAACTGAAGCTTTCTTT
CDR3aa: CASGFPTQAAETEAFF
j_gene: TRBJ1-1
abundance: .
d_gene: .
v_gene: TRBV12-5